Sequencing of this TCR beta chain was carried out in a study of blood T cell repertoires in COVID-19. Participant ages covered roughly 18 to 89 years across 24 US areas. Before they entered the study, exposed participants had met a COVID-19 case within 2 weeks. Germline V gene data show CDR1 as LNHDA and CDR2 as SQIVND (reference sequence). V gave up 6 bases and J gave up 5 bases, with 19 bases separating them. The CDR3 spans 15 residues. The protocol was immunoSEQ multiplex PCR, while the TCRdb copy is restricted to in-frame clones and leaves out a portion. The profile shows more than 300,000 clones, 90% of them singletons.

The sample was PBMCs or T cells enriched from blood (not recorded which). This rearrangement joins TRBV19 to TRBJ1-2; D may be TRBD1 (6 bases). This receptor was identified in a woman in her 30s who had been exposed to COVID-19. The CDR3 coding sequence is TGTGCCAGTAGACTACAGGGAGATAAAGGGTATGGCTACACCTTC. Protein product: CASRLQGDKGYGYTF.